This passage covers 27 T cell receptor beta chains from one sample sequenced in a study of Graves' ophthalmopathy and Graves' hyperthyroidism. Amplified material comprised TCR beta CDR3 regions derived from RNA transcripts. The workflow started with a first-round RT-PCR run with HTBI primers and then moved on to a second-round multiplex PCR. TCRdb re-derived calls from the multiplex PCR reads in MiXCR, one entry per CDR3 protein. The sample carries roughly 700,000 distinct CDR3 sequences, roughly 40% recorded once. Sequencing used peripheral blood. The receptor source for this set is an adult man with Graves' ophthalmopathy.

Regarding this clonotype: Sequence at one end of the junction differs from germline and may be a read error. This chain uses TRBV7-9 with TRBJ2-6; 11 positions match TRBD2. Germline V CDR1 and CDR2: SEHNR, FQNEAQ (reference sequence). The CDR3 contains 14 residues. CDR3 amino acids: CASSPLAGGNVLTF. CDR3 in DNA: TGTGCCAGCAGCCCCCTAGCGGGGGGCAACGTCCTGACTTTC. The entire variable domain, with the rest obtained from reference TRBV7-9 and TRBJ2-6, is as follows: DTGVSQNPRHKITKRGQNVTFRCDPISEHNRLYWYRQTLGQGPEFLTYFQNEAQLEKSRLLSDRFSAERPKGSFSTLEIQRTEQGDSAMYLCASSPLAGGNVLTFGAGSRLTVL.

This chain's CDR3 is CASSMMDTRRAFF. CDR3 bases: TGTGCCAGTAGTATGATGGACACCCGGAGAGCTTTCTTT. This chain uses TRBV19 with TRBJ1-1, with D maybe TRBD1 (5 bases). V dropped 3 bases and J dropped 10 bases, with 15 bases sitting between them. CDR3 length: 13 amino acids. Germline CDR1 and CDR2: LNHDA and SQIVND (reference sequence).

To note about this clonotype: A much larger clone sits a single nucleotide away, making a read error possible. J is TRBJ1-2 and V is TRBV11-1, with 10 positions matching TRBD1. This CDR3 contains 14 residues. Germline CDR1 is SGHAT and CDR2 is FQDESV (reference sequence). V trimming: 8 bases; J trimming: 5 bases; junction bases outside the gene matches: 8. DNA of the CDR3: TGTGCCAGCCGCCCGCCGGACAGGGGGTATGGCTACACCTTC. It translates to CASRPPDRGYGYTF.

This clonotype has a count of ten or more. The CDR3 sequence is CASSTIQGTQPQHF. The CDR3 coding sequence is TGTGCCAGTAGTACGATACAGGGCACTCAGCCCCAGCATTTT. J is TRBJ1-5 and V is TRBV19; D perhaps matches TRBD1 (6 bases). Trimming pared 4 bases from V and 6 bases from J, leaving 13 bases between. Germline V gene sequence: CDR1 LNHDA, CDR2 SQIVND (reference sequence). The CDR3 has 14 residues.

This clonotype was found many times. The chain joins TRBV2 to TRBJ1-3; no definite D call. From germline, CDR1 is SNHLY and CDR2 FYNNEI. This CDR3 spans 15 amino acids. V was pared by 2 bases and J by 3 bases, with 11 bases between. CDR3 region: CASSERETSGNTIYF. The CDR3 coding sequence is TGTGCCAGCAGTGAACGGGAGACAAGTGGAAACACCATATATTTT.

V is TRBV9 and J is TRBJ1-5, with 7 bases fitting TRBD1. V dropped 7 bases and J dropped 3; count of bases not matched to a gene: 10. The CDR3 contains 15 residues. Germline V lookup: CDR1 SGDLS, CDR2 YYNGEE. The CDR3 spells CASSGGTADNQPQHF. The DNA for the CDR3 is TGTGCCAGCTCGGGAGGGACAGCAGACAATCAGCCCCAGCATTTT.

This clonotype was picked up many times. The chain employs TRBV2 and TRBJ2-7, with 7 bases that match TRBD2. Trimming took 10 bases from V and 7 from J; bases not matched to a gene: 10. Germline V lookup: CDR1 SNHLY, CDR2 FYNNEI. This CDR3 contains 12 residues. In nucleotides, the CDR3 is TGTGCCACCCTGACTAGCTCTCGGGAGCAGTACTTC. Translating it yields CATLTSSREQYF.

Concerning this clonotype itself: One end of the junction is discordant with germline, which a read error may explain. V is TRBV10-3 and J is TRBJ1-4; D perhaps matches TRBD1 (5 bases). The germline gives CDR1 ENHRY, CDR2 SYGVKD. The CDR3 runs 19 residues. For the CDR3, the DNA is TGTGCCAGCAGTGAAGATCACTTGAGGCAGGGCGCAACTAATGAAAAACTGTTTTTT. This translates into CASSEDHLRQGATNEKLFF.

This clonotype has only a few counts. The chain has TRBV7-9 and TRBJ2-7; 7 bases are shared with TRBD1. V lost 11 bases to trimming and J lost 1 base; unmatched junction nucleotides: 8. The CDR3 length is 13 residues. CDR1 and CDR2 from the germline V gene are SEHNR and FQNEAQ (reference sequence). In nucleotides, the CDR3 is TGTGCCGCTCTCAAGACAGGGTCCTACGAGCAGTACTTC. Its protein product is CAALKTGSYEQYF. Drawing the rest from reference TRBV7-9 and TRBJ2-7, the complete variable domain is DTGVSQNPRHKITKRGQNVTFRCDPISEHNRLYWYRQTLGQGPEFLTYFQNEAQLEKSRLLSDRFSAERPKGSFSTLEIQRTEQGDSAMYLCAALKTGSYEQYFGPGTRLTVT.

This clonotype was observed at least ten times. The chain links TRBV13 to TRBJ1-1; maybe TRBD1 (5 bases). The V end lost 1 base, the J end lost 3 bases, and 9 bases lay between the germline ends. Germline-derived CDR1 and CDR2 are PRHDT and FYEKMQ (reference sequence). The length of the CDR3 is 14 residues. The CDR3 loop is CASSLEQVHTEAFF. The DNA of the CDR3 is TGTGCCAGCAGCTTAGAACAGGTACACACTGAAGCTTTCTTT.

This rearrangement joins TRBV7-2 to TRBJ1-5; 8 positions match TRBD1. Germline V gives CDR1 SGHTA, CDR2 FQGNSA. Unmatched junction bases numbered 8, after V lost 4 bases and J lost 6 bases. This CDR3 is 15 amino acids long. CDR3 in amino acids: CASSYHQGAFQPQHF. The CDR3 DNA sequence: TGTGCCAGCAGCTATCACCAGGGGGCATTTCAGCCCCAGCATTTT.

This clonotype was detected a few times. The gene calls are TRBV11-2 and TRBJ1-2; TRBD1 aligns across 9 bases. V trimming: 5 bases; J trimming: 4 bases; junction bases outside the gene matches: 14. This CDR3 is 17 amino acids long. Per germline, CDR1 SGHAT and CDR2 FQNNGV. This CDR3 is CASSLSWDRELPYGYTF. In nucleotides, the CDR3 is TGTGCCAGCAGCCTTAGTTGGGACAGGGAACTTCCCTATGGCTACACCTTC.

CDR3 loop: CSAKTSGETQHF. Here the CDR3 DNA reads TGCAGCGCCAAGACTAGCGGGGAGACCCAGCATTTT. The chain couples TRBV29-1 to TRBJ1-5; unclear D gene. This CDR3 has 12 residues. V lost 7 bases and J 11 bases, leaving 18 bases between the germline ends. Germline CDR1 SQVTM, CDR2 ANQGSEA.

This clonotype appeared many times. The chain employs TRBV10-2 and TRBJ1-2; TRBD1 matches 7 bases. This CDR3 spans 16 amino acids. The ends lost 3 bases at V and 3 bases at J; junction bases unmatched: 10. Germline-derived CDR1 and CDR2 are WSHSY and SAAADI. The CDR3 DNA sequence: TGCGCCAGCAGTGAAACCTTAGACAGGGCCTACTATGGCTACACCTTC. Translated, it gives CASSETLDRAYYGYTF.

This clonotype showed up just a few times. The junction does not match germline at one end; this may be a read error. DNA of the CDR3: TGCAGCGTTGGGACAGGGGGCGAAGAGACCCAGTACTTC. Protein sequence: CSVGTGGEETQYF. V and J are TRBV7-2 and TRBJ2-5, with TRBD1 identical over 12 bases. CDR1 SGHTA and CDR2 FQGNSA come from the germline V gene. The CDR3 totals 13 residues. Looking up the rest from reference TRBV7-2 and TRBJ2-5 gives the full variable domain: GAGVSQSPSNKVTEKGKDVELRCDPISGHTALYWYRQSLGQGLEFLIYFQGNSAPDKSGLPSDRFSAERTGGSVSTLTIQRTQQEDSAVYLCSVGTGGEETQYFGPGTRLLVL.

CDR3 DNA sequence: TGTGCCAGCCAAGAGATTGGGCAGCGGAATTCACCCCTCCACTTT. It yields the protein CASQEIGQRNSPLHF. The chain has TRBV25-1 and TRBJ1-6; D unclear. Trimming stripped 8 bases from V and 7 bases from J, with 18 bases between. From germline, CDR1 is MGHDK and CDR2 SYGVNS. CDR3 size: 15 residues. Complete variable domain (other parts from reference TRBV25-1 and TRBJ1-6): EADIYQTPRYLVIGTGKKITLECSQTMGHDKMYWYQQDPGMELHLIHYSYGVNSTEKGDLSSESTVSRIRTEHFPLTLESARPSHTSQYLCASQEIGQRNSPLHFGNGTRLTVT.

The CDR3 nucleotides read TGTGCCAGCGGCGCGGGGGGGGCGGAAGCTTTCTTT. Its translation is CASGAGGAEAFF. The V and J genes are TRBV10-3 and TRBJ1-1; possible D gene TRBD1, 6 bases. Trimming shortened V by 10 bases and J by 8 bases, and 17 bases separated the two germline ends. The CDR3 extends over 12 amino acids. Germline assignment: CDR1 ENHRY and CDR2 SYGVKD.

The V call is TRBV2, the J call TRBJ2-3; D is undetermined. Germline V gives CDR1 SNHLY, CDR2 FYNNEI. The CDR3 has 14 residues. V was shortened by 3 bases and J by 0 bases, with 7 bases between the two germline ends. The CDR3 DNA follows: TGTGCCAGCAGTGACAGATCTAGCACAGATACGCAGTATTTT. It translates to CASSDRSSTDTQYF.

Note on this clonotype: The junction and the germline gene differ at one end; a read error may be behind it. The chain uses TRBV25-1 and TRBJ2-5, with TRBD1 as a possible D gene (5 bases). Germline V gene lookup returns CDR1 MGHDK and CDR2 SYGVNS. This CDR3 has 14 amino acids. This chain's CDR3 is CASSPQVRDETQYF. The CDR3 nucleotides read TGCGCCAGCAGCCCCCAGGTCAGGGATGAGACCCAGTACTTC.

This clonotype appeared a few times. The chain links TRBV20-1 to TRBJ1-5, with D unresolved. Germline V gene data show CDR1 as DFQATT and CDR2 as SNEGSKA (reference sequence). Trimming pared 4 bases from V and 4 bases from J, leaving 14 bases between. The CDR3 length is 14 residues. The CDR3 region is CSATHLGVNQPQHF. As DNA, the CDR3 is TGCAGTGCTACCCATCTTGGGGTGAATCAGCCCCAGCATTTT.

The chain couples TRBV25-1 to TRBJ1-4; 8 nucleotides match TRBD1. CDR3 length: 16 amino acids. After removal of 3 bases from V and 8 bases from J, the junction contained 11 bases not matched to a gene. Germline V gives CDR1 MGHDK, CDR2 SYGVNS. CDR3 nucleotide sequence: TGTGCCAGCAGTGATAGTGCCGACAGGGGTGGGGAAAAACTGTTTTTT. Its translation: CASSDSADRGGEKLFF. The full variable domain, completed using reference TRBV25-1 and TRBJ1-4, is EADIYQTPRYLVIGTGKKITLECSQTMGHDKMYWYQQDPGMELHLIHYSYGVNSTEKGDLSSESTVSRIRTEHFPLTLESARPSHTSQYLCASSDSADRGGEKLFFGSGTQLSVL.

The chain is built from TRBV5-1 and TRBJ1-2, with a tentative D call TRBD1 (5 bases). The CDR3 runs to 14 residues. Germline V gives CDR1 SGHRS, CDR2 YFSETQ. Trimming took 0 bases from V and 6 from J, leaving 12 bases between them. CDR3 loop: CASSLDPRENGYTF. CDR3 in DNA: TGCGCCAGCAGCTTGGATCCCAGGGAGAATGGCTACACCTTC.

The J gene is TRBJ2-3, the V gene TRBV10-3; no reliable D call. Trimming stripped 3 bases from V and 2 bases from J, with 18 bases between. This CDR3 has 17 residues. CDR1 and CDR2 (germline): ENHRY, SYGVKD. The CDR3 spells CAISDPRARQTTDTQYF. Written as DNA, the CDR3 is TGTGCCATCAGTGACCCCCGGGCCAGGCAAACCACAGATACGCAGTATTTT.

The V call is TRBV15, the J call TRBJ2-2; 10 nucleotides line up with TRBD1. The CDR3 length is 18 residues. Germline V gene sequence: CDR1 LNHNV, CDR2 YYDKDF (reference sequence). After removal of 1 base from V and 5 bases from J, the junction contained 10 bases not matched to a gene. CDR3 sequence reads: CATSRGQGAGTWTGELFF. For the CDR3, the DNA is TGTGCCACCAGCAGAGGACAGGGGGCCGGGACCTGGACCGGGGAGCTGTTTTTT.

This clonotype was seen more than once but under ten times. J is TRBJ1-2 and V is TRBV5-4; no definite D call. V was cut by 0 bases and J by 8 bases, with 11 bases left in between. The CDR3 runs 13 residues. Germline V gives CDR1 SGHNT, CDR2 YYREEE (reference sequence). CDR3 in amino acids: CASSLESGPGYTF. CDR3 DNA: TGTGCCAGCAGCTTGGAGTCCGGGCCCGGCTACACCTTC.

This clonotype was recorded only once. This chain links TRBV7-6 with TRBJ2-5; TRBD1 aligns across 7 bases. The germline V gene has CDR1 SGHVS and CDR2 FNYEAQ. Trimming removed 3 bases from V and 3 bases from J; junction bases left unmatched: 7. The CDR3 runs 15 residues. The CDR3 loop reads CASSFQPTGKETQYF. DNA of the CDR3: TGTGCCAGCAGCTTCCAACCGACAGGGAAAGAGACCCAGTACTTC.

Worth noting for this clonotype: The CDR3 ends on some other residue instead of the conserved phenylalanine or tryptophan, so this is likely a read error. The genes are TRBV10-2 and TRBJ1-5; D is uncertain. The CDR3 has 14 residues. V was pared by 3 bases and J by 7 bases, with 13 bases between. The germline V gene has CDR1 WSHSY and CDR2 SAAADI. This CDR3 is CASSEHVRQQPQHL. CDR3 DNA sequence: TGCGCCAGCAGTGAACATGTGCGGCAACAGCCCCAGCATCTT.